The 2 T cell receptor beta chains below were found in one sample sequenced in a study of T cell changes during pregnancy in multiple sclerosis. Data came from immunoSEQ multiplex PCR; TCRdb stores just in-frame clones and leaves some out. This sample has tens of thousands of clones, with nearly 90% found just once. The sequenced sample was peripheral blood, obtained after pregnancy. These receptors all come from a female donor in good health, enrolled as a control in a pregnancy study.

This clone has more than one count but fewer than ten. The chain links TRBV9 to TRBJ2-2; D unresolved. The CDR3 has 13 residues. Trimming removed 2 bases from V and 4 bases from J, with 6 bases in between. Germline CDR1 SGDLS, CDR2 YYNGEE. The CDR3 nucleotides are TGTGCCAGCAGCGTCGCGAGCACCGGGGAGCTGTTTTTT. Its translation: CASSVASTGELFF. Looking up the rest from reference TRBV9 and TRBJ2-2 gives the full variable domain: DSGVTQTPKHLITATGQRVTLRCSPRSGDLSVYWYQQSLDQGLQFLIQYYNGEERAKGNILERFSAQQFPDLHSELNLSSLELGDSALYFCASSVASTGELFFGEGSRLTVL.

V and J are TRBV6-5 and TRBJ2-5; 7 bases map to TRBD1. The CDR3 length is 14 residues. Germline CDR1 and CDR2: MNHEY and SVGAGI. V dropped 5 bases and J dropped 5; count of bases not matched to a gene: 8. The CDR3: CASSPWGQRETQYF. CDR3 coding DNA: TGTGCCAGCAGTCCCTGGGGACAGAGGGAGACCCAGTACTTC.